Sequencing of this T cell receptor beta chain was carried out in a study of shared clonotypes between healthy human individuals. Whole-study context: Each donor's CD4 naive and CD4 memory cells filled three plates apiece, CD8 naive two, and CD8 memory one.

The data were produced by immunoSEQ multiplex PCR, yet TCRdb's version contains in-frame clones alone and is incomplete. The repertoire has 2 million to 2.5 million clones, just over 90% of them found once; the top ten carry 1.5% to 2%. Naivety among CD8 cells was defined by CD45RO negativity and positive CCR7 selection, thereby excluding terminally differentiated effector memory CD45RA+ cells. Donors, healthy HIV-negative adults, lacked recent acute infections or vaccinations. The CDR3 sequence is 11 residues long. Per the germline V gene, CDR1 is PRHDT and CDR2 is FYEKMQ (reference sequence). Trimming took off 2 bases at V and 4 bases at J, with 3 bases between the two ends.

The receptor comes from a man between 18 and 35 years old in good health. Some clones in this sample may be carry-over from other donors' samples. The sequencing sample was made of naive CD8+ T cells from PBMCs. This chain connects TRBV13 to TRBJ2-7; D is uncertain. The CDR3 loop is CASSLQYEQYF. CDR3 in DNA: TGTGCCAGCAGCTTACAGTACGAGCAGTACTTC.